Listed below are T cell receptor beta chains from one sample, sequenced in a study of coeliac disease. The assay was immunoSEQ multiplex PCR, and TCRdb's table has in-frame clones only and misses some. The sample contains about 6,700 clones, 60% to 70% of which appear only once. Sequenced sample: lamina propria lymphocytes from the gut. The origin of the receptors is a woman younger than 35 with active celiac disease. Each CDR3 is given with its conserved first and last residue. A D gene is named only where the DNA matches it firmly. Part of the rows lack a size; the others show once, few, many or a class for expanded clones.

cdr3_nt: TGCGCCAGCAGCCAAGTAGGGCGGGCAGATACGCAGTATTTT
cdr3_aa: CASSQVGRADTQYF
v_call: TRBV4-1
clone_size: -
cdr3_length: 14
j_call: TRBJ2-3
d_call: -

cdr3_nt: TGCGCCAGCAGCCATATTGACAGACTCAATGAAAAACTGTTTTTT
cdr3_aa: CASSHIDRLNEKLFF
v_call: TRBV4-1
clone_size: -
cdr3_length: 15
j_call: TRBJ1-4
d_call: -

cdr3_nt: TGTGCCAGCAGTAGAAACAGGGGAGGAGGGCAGCCCCAGCATTTT
cdr3_aa: CASSRNRGGGQPQHF
v_call: TRBV6-5
clone_size: -
cdr3_length: 15
j_call: TRBJ1-5
d_call: TRBD1

cdr3_nt: TGTGCCAGCAGTGCCCGACAGTTCTACGAGCAGTACTTC
cdr3_aa: CASSARQFYEQYF
v_call: TRBV6-1
clone_size: -
cdr3_length: 13
j_call: TRBJ2-7
d_call: -

cdr3_nt: TGTGCCAGCAGCCAGTACGACAGGGTTGCTTTCTATGGCTACACCTTC
cdr3_aa: CASSQYDRVAFYGYTF
v_call: TRBV14
clone_size: -
cdr3_length: 16
j_call: TRBJ1-2
d_call: TRBD1

cdr3_nt: TGTGCCAGCAGCTTTGGAGGAGCGGGGCCCGGAGGGCTGTACAATGAGCAGTTCTTC
cdr3_aa: CASSFGGAGPGGLYNEQFF
v_call: TRBV5-6
clone_size: -
cdr3_length: 19
j_call: TRBJ2-1
d_call: TRBD2

cdr3_nt: TGTGCCAGCAGTGAGCTTGCCCGGTTACGCTCCTATAATTCACCCCTCCACTTT
cdr3_aa: CASSELARLRSYNSPLHF
v_call: TRBV2
clone_size: -
cdr3_length: 18
j_call: TRBJ1-6
d_call: -

cdr3_nt: TGTGCCAGCAGTGATTTTATTGCAGGGTGGGGTCGGCGCAATCAGCCCCAGCATTTT
cdr3_aa: CASSDFIAGWGRRNQPQHF
v_call: TRBV2
clone_size: -
cdr3_length: 19
j_call: TRBJ1-5
d_call: -

cdr3_nt: TGTGCCAGCAGCCCGGGGTCGCGAAACACCATATATTTT
cdr3_aa: CASSPGSRNTIYF
v_call: TRBV7-8
clone_size: -
cdr3_length: 13
j_call: TRBJ1-3
d_call: -

cdr3_nt: TGTGCCAGTCAGGACAGCCTCCCCATGAACACTGAAGCTTTCTTT
cdr3_aa: CASQDSLPMNTEAFF
v_call: TRBV19
clone_size: -
cdr3_length: 15
j_call: TRBJ1-1
d_call: -

cdr3_nt: TGTGCCAGCTCACTGGAGGGATATGGCTACACCTTC
cdr3_aa: CASSLEGYGYTF
v_call: TRBV18
clone_size: few
cdr3_length: 12
j_call: TRBJ1-2
d_call: -

cdr3_nt: TGCGCCAGCCTGGACAGGGGGACCACTGAAGCTTTCTTT
cdr3_aa: CASLDRGTTEAFF
v_call: TRBV10-2
clone_size: -
cdr3_length: 13
j_call: TRBJ1-1
d_call: TRBD1

cdr3_nt: TGTGCCAGCACAAAGGAGGAGGCAAGCTCCTACGAGCAGTACTTC
cdr3_aa: CASTKEEASSYEQYF
v_call: TRBV4-2
clone_size: few
cdr3_length: 15
j_call: TRBJ2-7
d_call: -